These T cell receptor beta chains were read from a single sample in a study of shared clonotypes between healthy human individuals. TCRdb keeps only in-frame clones here, not all; method: immunoSEQ multiplex PCR. This sample yields around 1.1 million clones, of which around 77% are seen a single time; more than 0.85% belongs to the top ten. Specimen: memory CD4+ T cells from PBMCs. These receptors all come from a man younger than 30 in good health. Some clones in this sample may be carry-over from other donors' samples. Both conserved end residues are part of each CDR3. A D gene is named only where the DNA matches it firmly. Size is stated for part of the rows, as once, few or many counts, or as a class when the clone is expanded.

J | V | D | size | DNA | CDR3
TRBJ2-5 | TRBV5-1 | TRBD1 | NA | TGCGCCAGCAGCTTGGGGACAGGGCACGAGACCCAGTACTTC | CASSLGTGHETQYF
TRBJ2-1 | TRBV4-2 | TRBD2 | NA | TGTGCCAGCAGCCGAGGGGGACTAGCCGATATGGATGAGCAGTTCTTC | CASSRGGLADMDEQFF
TRBJ2-1 | TRBV11-3 | NA | few | TGTGCCAGCGGGGTGTCCTACAATGAGCAGTTCTTC | CASGVSYNEQFF
TRBJ2-5 | TRBV20-1 | NA | NA | TGCAGTGCTAGAGATTCGAAGACCCAGTACTTC | CSARDSKTQYF
TRBJ1-2 | TRBV7-2 | NA | NA | TGTGCCAGCAGCTTAAATTTTAGGGGTAACTATGGCTACACCTTC | CASSLNFRGNYGYTF
TRBJ1-4 | TRBV11-2 | NA | NA | TGTGCCAGCAGCCCTTTAGAGTATTCGGGGGGCGAAAAACTGTTTTTT | CASSPLEYSGGEKLFF
TRBJ2-1 | TRBV5-1 | NA | NA | TGCGCCAGCAGCTTTTCCTCATCGTCCTACAATGAGCAGTTCTTC | CASSFSSSSYNEQFF
TRBJ1-3 | TRBV2 | TRBD1 | NA | TGTGCCAAGACGACAGGGTCCGGAAACACCATATATTTT | CAKTTGSGNTIYF
TRBJ2-7 | TRBV6-1 | NA | NA | TGTGCCAGCAGTGAAAGGTACCACTTAGGAAACGAGCAGTACTTC | CASSERYHLGNEQYF
TRBJ1-3 | TRBV9 | NA | NA | TGTGCCAGCAGCGTAGGATCAGGGAAAGCTGGAAACACCATATATTTT | CASSVGSGKAGNTIYF
TRBJ1-5 | TRBV10-3 | NA | NA | TGTGCCATCAGTACAGATACCAATCAGCCCCAGCATTTT | CAISTDTNQPQHF
TRBJ1-1 | TRBV5-1 | NA | once | TGCGCCAGCAGCCCATCAGGACTTACGAACACTGAAGCTTTCTTT | CASSPSGLTNTEAFF
TRBJ2-5 | TRBV30 | NA | many | TGTGCCTGGAGTGTATTGGGAGAGACCCAGTACTTC | CAWSVLGETQYF
TRBJ1-1 | TRBV29-1 | NA | NA | TGCAGCGTTTGCGACGGTCGGACTGAAGCTTTCTTT | CSVCDGRTEAFF
TRBJ1-1 | TRBV7-9 | NA | few | TGTGCCAGCACCGATCGGGGGGATAACACTGAAGCTTTCTTT | CASTDRGDNTEAFF
TRBJ1-1 | TRBV27 | NA | few | TGTGCCAGCAGTCCTTTTAGGCCGGGTTTAACCACTGAAGCTTTCTTT | CASSPFRPGLTTEAFF
TRBJ2-3 | TRBV12-5 | TRBD2 | NA | TGTGCTAGTGGTCGGGACTACACAGATACGCAGTATTTT | CASGRDYTDTQYF
TRBJ2-3 | TRBV6-5 | NA | few | TGTGCCAGCAGTTACAGGGACCGCACAGATACGCAGTATTTT | CASSYRDRTDTQYF
TRBJ2-7 | TRBV19 | NA | NA | TGTGCCAGTAGTATAAGTAGGCCCTCCTACGAGCAGTACTTC | CASSISRPSYEQYF
TRBJ1-1 | TRBV7-6 | NA | many | TGTGCCAGCAGCTTACAGGGGCTCAACACTGAAGCTTTCTTT | CASSLQGLNTEAFF
TRBJ1-5 | TRBV5-8 | NA | NA | TGTGCCAGCAGCTTTTCGTACAGGGCCCGTTTCAATCAGCCCCAGCATTTT | CASSFSYRARFNQPQHF
TRBJ2-2 | TRBV20-1 | NA | few | TGCAGTGCTAGAGATTCCGGGGAGCTGTTTTTT | CSARDSGELFF
TRBJ1-1 | TRBV7-9 | NA | NA | TGTGCCAGCAGCTTAAATTCGGGGAAGGGCACTGAAGCTTTCTTT | CASSLNSGKGTEAFF
TRBJ2-3 | TRBV28 | TRBD2 | NA | TGTGCCAGCAGTTTTCTTAGCGGGAGGGCCGAGAGCACAGATACGCAGTATTTT | CASSFLSGRAESTDTQYF
TRBJ1-1 | TRBV30 | TRBD1 | NA | TGTGCCTGGAGTGCCTGGGACAGGGGGAGAGCTTTCTTT | CAWSAWDRGRAFF
TRBJ1-2 | TRBV28 | TRBD1 | NA | TGTGCCAGCAGCTCCCCGGGACAGGTGCGGTACACCTTC | CASSSPGQVRYTF
TRBJ1-4 | TRBV29-1 | TRBD1 | NA | TGCAGCGTTGAAGTCACAGGGGGTGAAAAACTGTTTTTT | CSVEVTGGEKLFF
TRBJ1-3 | TRBV5-1 | NA | NA | TGCGCCAGCAGCTTGGCAGGGAGCTCTGGAAACACCATATATTTT | CASSLAGSSGNTIYF
TRBJ2-3 | TRBV9 | TRBD1 | NA | TGTGCCAGCAGCCCTCGTCCCGGGACAGGGGGGACTAGCACAGATACGCAGTATTTT | CASSPRPGTGGTSTDTQYF
TRBJ2-1 | TRBV27 | NA | NA | TGTGCCAGCAGTGGCCATTGGGACAATGAGCAGTTCTTC | CASSGHWDNEQFF
TRBJ2-1 | TRBV13 | NA | NA | TGTGCCAGCAGCTTAGGCCAGGAAAACTACAATGAGCAGTTCTTC | CASSLGQENYNEQFF
TRBJ1-1 | TRBV28 | NA | few | TGTGCCAGCAGTTTAGCTCCGCAGGGCGGTGAAGCTTTCTTT | CASSLAPQGGEAFF
TRBJ1-2 | TRBV18 | NA | once | TGTGCCAGCTCCAGAGGACAGCTTAACTATGGCTACACCTTC | CASSRGQLNYGYTF
TRBJ2-6 | TRBV15 | TRBD2 | NA | TGTGCCACCAGCAAGGTGACTAGCGGGGCCTCTGGGGCCAACGTCCTGACTTTC | CATSKVTSGASGANVLTF
TRBJ2-5 | TRBV7-7 | NA | many | TGTGCCAGCAGCAGAAGGGTTGATGGGACCCAGTACTTC | CASSRRVDGTQYF
TRBJ1-5 | TRBV28 | NA | NA | TGTGCCAGCAGTTCCTACGCAACAGGGAGGTACAATCAGCCCCAGCATTTT | CASSSYATGRYNQPQHF
TRBJ2-1 | TRBV7-9 | NA | NA | TGTGCCAGCAGCTCTAGGGTTTACAATGAGCAGTTCTTC | CASSSRVYNEQFF
TRBJ1-1 | TRBV27 | NA | NA | TGTGCCAGCAGCGTGAACCTAAAAGTGAACACTGAAGCTTTCTTT | CASSVNLKVNTEAFF
TRBJ2-3 | TRBV28 | NA | NA | TGTGCCAGCAATGTAGCGCCAGCTAGCACAGATACGCAGTATTTT | CASNVAPASTDTQYF
TRBJ2-2 | TRBV7-3 | NA | NA | TGTGCCAGCAGCTTAATACCTAACACCGGGGAGCTGTTTTTT | CASSLIPNTGELFF
TRBJ1-5 | TRBV28 | NA | NA | TGTGCCAGCAGTTTACCCCGGGGGCCCCAGCATTTT | CASSLPRGPQHF